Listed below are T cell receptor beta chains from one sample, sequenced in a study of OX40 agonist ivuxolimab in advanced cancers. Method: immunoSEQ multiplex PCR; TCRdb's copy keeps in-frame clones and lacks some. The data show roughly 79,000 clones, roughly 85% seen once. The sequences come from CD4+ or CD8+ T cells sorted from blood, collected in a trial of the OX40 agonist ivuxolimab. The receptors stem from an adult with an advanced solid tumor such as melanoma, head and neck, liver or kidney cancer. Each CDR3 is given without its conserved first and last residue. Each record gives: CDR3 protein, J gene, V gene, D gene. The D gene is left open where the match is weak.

CDR3: ASSVTDSRSGNTIY
J: TRBJ1-3
V: TRBV9
D: -

CDR3: ASSLGFLAGAYNEQF
J: TRBJ2-1
V: TRBV5-4
D: TRBD2

CDR3: ASNRYGEAGNSPLH
J: TRBJ1-6
V: TRBV25-1
D: -

CDR3: ASSERLAVSYNEQF
J: TRBJ2-1
V: TRBV2
D: TRBD2

CDR3: ASSVRYGGVTQY
J: TRBJ2-3
V: TRBV2
D: -

CDR3: ASTLSGQAYTYEQY
J: TRBJ2-7
V: TRBV5-6
D: TRBD1

CDR3: ASRSNGGETQY
J: TRBJ2-5
V: TRBV2
D: -

CDR3: ASSTGRSNTDTQY
J: TRBJ2-3
V: TRBV5-1
D: -

CDR3: ASRGGRGDQETQY
J: TRBJ2-5
V: TRBV19
D: TRBD2

CDR3: ASSLGPGSSYEQY
J: TRBJ2-7
V: TRBV5-1
D: -

CDR3: ASSFGLAGGRNEQF
J: TRBJ2-1
V: TRBV5-1
D: TRBD2

CDR3: ASSSTDTQY
J: TRBJ2-3
V: TRBV2
D: -

CDR3: ASSTLLFISGTDTQY
J: TRBJ2-3
V: TRBV27
D: -

CDR3: ASSLGTGAEAF
J: TRBJ1-1
V: TRBV28
D: TRBD1

CDR3: ASSKDRGNQPQH
J: TRBJ1-5
V: TRBV21-1
D: -

CDR3: ASSLGLPYEQY
J: TRBJ2-7
V: TRBV5-1
D: -

CDR3: ASKPAGGKVQPQH
J: TRBJ1-5
V: TRBV19
D: TRBD1

CDR3: ASSLASMGTAPNYGYT
J: TRBJ1-2
V: TRBV5-6
D: TRBD1

CDR3: ASSVDSNSNQPQH
J: TRBJ1-5
V: TRBV6-5
D: -

CDR3: ASSEHQGASSYEQY
J: TRBJ2-7
V: TRBV6-1
D: -

CDR3: ASSQGRGFGSPEAF
J: TRBJ1-1
V: TRBV5-1
D: -

CDR3: ASSLTRDLLTEAF
J: TRBJ1-1
V: TRBV28
D: -

CDR3: ASSLRGSETQY
J: TRBJ2-5
V: TRBV5-4
D: -

CDR3: ASSISPPGGTQY
J: TRBJ2-5
V: TRBV19
D: -

CDR3: SGQRLAGNTDTQY
J: TRBJ2-3
V: TRBV29-1
D: TRBD2

CDR3: ASSLSARVRVGYGYT
J: TRBJ1-2
V: TRBV27
D: -

CDR3: ASRETDTQY
J: TRBJ2-3
V: TRBV6-5
D: -

CDR3: ASSTRAQETQY
J: TRBJ2-5
V: TRBV27
D: -

CDR3: ASSLDMGGVQAKNIQY
J: TRBJ2-4
V: TRBV5-1
D: -

CDR3: ASSEAGAVNTGELF
J: TRBJ2-2
V: TRBV2
D: -

CDR3: ASSLDRHEQY
J: TRBJ2-7
V: TRBV7-2
D: -

CDR3: ASRGQGAYNEQF
J: TRBJ2-1
V: TRBV9
D: TRBD1

CDR3: ASSSGTGKNEQF
J: TRBJ2-1
V: TRBV7-6
D: TRBD1

CDR3: ATADRVDGYT
J: TRBJ1-2
V: TRBV19
D: TRBD1

CDR3: ASSGPTGDQETQY
J: TRBJ2-5
V: TRBV28
D: TRBD1

CDR3: SVALADTQY
J: TRBJ2-3
V: TRBV29-1
D: -

CDR3: ASTLGGWPEAF
J: TRBJ1-1
V: TRBV19
D: -

CDR3: AISEGETQY
J: TRBJ2-5
V: TRBV10-3
D: -

CDR3: ASSGQAVGQPQH
J: TRBJ1-5
V: TRBV2
D: -